This T cell receptor (beta chain) emerged from a study of blood T cell repertoires in COVID-19. Libraries were prepared by immunoSEQ multiplex PCR; TCRdb keeps only in-frame clonotypes and omits some of them. The sample lists approximately 500,000 clones, about 88% occurring once. Trimming at V came to 0 bases and at J to 2 bases, leaving 10 bases not matched to a gene. The germline V gene encodes CDR1 SGHRS and CDR2 YFSETQ. The CDR3 extends over 17 amino acids. This sequence joins TRBV5-1 and TRBJ1-2; TRBD1 matches at 7 bases. Sequenced material: peripheral blood. The sequence came from a woman aged 50 to 65 with COVID-19, enrolled during active disease. CDR3 protein: CASSLVGQGDSNYGYTF. CDR3 DNA sequence: TGCGCCAGCAGCTTGGTAGGGCAGGGGGACTCAAACTATGGCTACACCTTC. Full variable domain (remainder filled in from reference TRBV5-1 and TRBJ1-2): KAGVTQTPRYLIKTRGQQVTLSCSPISGHRSVSWYQQTPGQGLQFLFEYFSETQRNKGNFPGRFSGRQFSNSRSEMNVSTLELGDSALYLCASSLVGQGDSNYGYTFGSGTRLTVV.